The clone carrying this TCR beta chain came up once. No antigen is known for it. The data were taken from a study of T-cell memory formation after mild COVID-19. General study findings and limits: Contracting CD8+ clones were enriched in EMRA, CD4+ mainly in CM and EM.

From the 5' RACE reads, TCRdb called clonotypes with MiXCR, one entry per CDR3 protein. The sample yields hundreds of thousands of distinct CDR3 sequences, 12% to 15% seen once. The germline V gene encodes CDR1 MNHEY and CDR2 SMNVEV (reference sequence). Trimming took 6 bases from V and 2 from J; bases not matched to a gene: 4. There are 14 residues in the CDR3. The chain employs TRBV27 and TRBJ2-3, with 8 bases aligning to TRBD1. The TCR was taken from a man aged 18 to 29 who had mild COVID-19 (a few samples of this study predate the infection). Cell type and time point are not known. The sample was PBMCs or a T cell subset sorted from them (not recorded which). The CDR3 sequence: CASSRGPSTDTQYF. The CDR3 region has the DNA TGTGCCAGCAGCAGGGGGCCCTCCACAGATACGCAGTATTTT.